These 27 T cell receptor beta chains were sequenced from one sample in a study of long-term antiretroviral therapy in people with HIV. With survey level as its setting, the immunoSEQ assay was v3.0. Profiling relied on immunoSEQ multiplex PCR, and the TCRdb table lists in-frame clones only, not all of them. This sample has fewer than 25,000 clones, with around 87% found just once. The sequences come from unsorted PBMCs, collected around 2.7 years after starting antiretroviral therapy. These receptors were taken from a woman aged 50 to 60 with HIV.

The gene calls are TRBV5-1 and TRBJ2-2; 7 positions agree with TRBD1. The germline CDR1 and CDR2 sequences are SGHRS and YFSETQ. V gave up 3 bases and J gave up 7 bases; unmatched junction bases: 3. This CDR3 has 13 amino acids. CDR3 coding DNA: TGCGCCAGCAGCTCCACAGGGGACGGGGAGCTGTTTTTT. It yields the protein CASSSTGDGELFF. Supplemented by reference TRBV5-1 and TRBJ2-2, the full variable domain reads KAGVTQTPRYLIKTRGQQVTLSCSPISGHRSVSWYQQTPGQGLQFLFEYFSETQRNKGNFPGRFSGRQFSNSRSEMNVSTLELGDSALYLCASSSTGDGELFFGEGSRLTVL.

The table lists this clone with a count of one. The chain has TRBV5-6 and TRBJ2-3; 8 nucleotides line up with TRBD2. The trim removed 2 bases at V and 4 bases at J, leaving 3 bases unmatched. Germline V gives CDR1 SGHDT, CDR2 YYEEEE. The CDR3 contains 14 residues. The CDR3 DNA reads as TGTGCCAGCAGCTTAGGAGCGGGAGCAGATACGCAGTATTTT. Amino acids: CASSLGAGADTQYF.

The rearrangement links TRBV5-1 to TRBJ2-3; a weak D match, TRBD1 (5 bases). Looked up from germline, CDR1 is SGHRS and CDR2 is YFSETQ. Trimming removed 0 bases from V and 11 bases from J, with 7 bases in between. CDR3 length equals 11 residues. The CDR3 reads CASSLAREQYF. Here the CDR3 DNA reads TGCGCCAGCAGCTTGGCCAGGGAGCAGTATTTT. The full variable domain, in which reference TRBV5-1 and TRBJ2-3 provide the parts outside the CDR3, is KAGVTQTPRYLIKTRGQQVTLSCSPISGHRSVSWYQQTPGQGLQFLFEYFSETQRNKGNFPGRFSGRQFSNSRSEMNVSTLELGDSALYLCASSLAREQYFGPGTRLTVL.

CDR3 bases: TGCGCCAGCAGTGAAGTGGTAGAACAGCCCCAGCATTTT. This codes for CASSEVVEQPQHF. V and J are TRBV10-2 and TRBJ1-5; unclear D gene. There are 13 residues in the CDR3. V dropped 3 bases and J dropped 7 bases, with 10 bases sitting between them. Germline CDR1 and CDR2: WSHSY and SAAADI.

The chain carries TRBV6-5 and TRBJ1-1; 11 positions match TRBD1. Trimming at V came to 2 bases and at J to 3 bases, leaving 2 bases not matched to a gene. In germline, CDR1 is MNHEY, CDR2 SVGAGI. The CDR3 length is 15 residues. This CDR3 reads CASSYRDRGDTEAFF. DNA for the CDR3: TGTGCCAGCAGTTACCGGGACAGGGGGGACACTGAAGCTTTCTTT.

This clone was counted a single time. The rearrangement links TRBV10-3 to TRBJ2-7; 12 nucleotides line up with TRBD2. Germline V gene lookup returns CDR1 ENHRY and CDR2 SYGVKD. V gave up 6 bases and J gave up 5 bases; unmatched junction bases: 11. There are 16 residues in the CDR3. In DNA, the CDR3 is TGTGCCATCAGGATTGGACTAGCGGGAAGACAGGACGAGCAGTACTTC. The encoded protein is CAIRIGLAGRQDEQYF.

The chain is built from TRBV9 and TRBJ2-7; perhaps TRBD1 as D (6 bases). Trimming removed 3 bases from V and 2 bases from J, with 18 bases in between. From germline, CDR1 is SGDLS and CDR2 YYNGEE. The CDR3 spans 16 residues. CDR3 DNA sequence: TGTGCCAGCAGCGGAGGGGGAGCTAGCAGTGCCTACGAGCAGTACTTC. Its translation is CASSGGGASSAYEQYF. Full variable domain (remainder filled in from reference TRBV9 and TRBJ2-7): DSGVTQTPKHLITATGQRVTLRCSPRSGDLSVYWYQQSLDQGLQFLIQYYNGEERAKGNILERFSAQQFPDLHSELNLSSLELGDSALYFCASSGGGASSAYEQYFGPGTRLTVT.

This clone was picked up one time. The genes are TRBV28 and TRBJ2-3, with 13 bases that match TRBD2. With V trimmed by 6 bases and J by 0 bases, 9 bases remained unmatched. There are 18 residues in the CDR3. Per germline, CDR1 MDHEN and CDR2 SYDVKM. The CDR3 is CASRPTSGRDFSTDTQYF. Here the CDR3 DNA reads TGTGCCAGCAGACCCACTAGCGGGAGGGACTTTAGCACAGATACGCAGTATTTT.

The chain employs TRBV6-5 and TRBJ1-6; the D gene is possibly TRBD1 (5 bases). The CDR3 is made up of 15 amino acids. CDR1 is MNHEY and CDR2 is SVGAGI in the germline V gene. The ends were cut back, 2 bases at V and 5 bases at J, with 10 bases in the middle. CDR3 protein: CASSYVGADNSPLHF. CDR3 sequence (DNA): TGTGCCAGCAGTTACGTCGGGGCCGATAATTCACCCCTCCACTTT.

V is TRBV6-5 and J is TRBJ2-3; TRBD1 agrees at 7 bases. The ends lost 4 bases at V and 0 bases at J; junction bases unmatched: 1. Germline CDR1 MNHEY, CDR2 SVGAGI. This CDR3 region has 14 residues. In nucleotides, the CDR3 is TGTGCCAGCAGTTGGGGACAGAGCACAGATACGCAGTATTTT. This codes for CASSWGQSTDTQYF.

V usage is TRBV19 and J usage is TRBJ2-7; 10 bases are shared with TRBD2. V gave up 3 bases and J gave up 7 bases; unmatched junction bases: 9. Germline loops: CDR1 LNHDA, CDR2 SQIVND (reference sequence). The length of the CDR3 is 15 residues. The CDR3 region has the DNA TGTGCCAGTAGTATTAAAGCGGGAGGGCCGCAAGAGCAGTACTTC. Translated, it gives CASSIKAGGPQEQYF.

The genes are TRBV29-1 and TRBJ1-2; TRBD1 matches at 7 bases. This CDR3 has 11 residues. J gave up 6 bases and V 6 bases, and 4 bases lay outside the gene matches. Germline lookup yields CDR1 SQVTM and CDR2 ANQGSEA. The CDR3 protein is CSVAGQNGYTF. In DNA, the CDR3 is TGCAGCGTCGCGGGACAGAATGGCTACACCTTC.

CDR3 nucleotides: TGCAGCGTCGCGGGACAGGGGATGGGAGAAGAAAAACTGTTTTTT. Protein: CSVAGQGMGEEKLFF. The genes are TRBV29-1 and TRBJ1-4, with 10 bases fitting TRBD1. The CDR3 is 15 residues long. Trimming at V came to 6 bases and at J to 8 bases, leaving 12 bases not matched to a gene. Germline CDR1 reads SQVTM; CDR2 reads ANQGSEA.

The chain uses TRBV30 and TRBJ1-2; D remains ambiguous. The CDR3 is 14 residues long. The V end lost 5 bases, the J end lost 4 bases, and 17 bases lay between the germline ends. CDR1 is GTSNPN and CDR2 is SVGIG in the germline V gene (reference sequence). This CDR3 is CAWARPGPGYGYTF. CDR3 nucleotide sequence: TGTGCCTGGGCCAGACCCGGGCCCGGCTATGGCTACACCTTC. Looking up the rest from reference TRBV30 and TRBJ1-2 gives the full variable domain: SQTIHQWPATLVQPVGSPLSLECTVEGTSNPNLYWYRQAAGRGLQLLFYSVGIGQISSEVPQNLSASRPQDRQFILSSKKLLLSDSGFYLCAWARPGPGYGYTFGSGTRLTVV.

J is TRBJ2-7 and V is TRBV6-6; 10 bases are a match to TRBD2. V lost 5 bases, J lost 4 bases, and 11 bases stayed unmatched. Germline V gives CDR1 MNHNY, CDR2 SVGAGI (reference sequence). This CDR3 is 16 amino acids long. The chain's CDR3 is CASSASKAGGSYEQYF. CDR3 DNA: TGTGCCAGCAGTGCCTCTAAAGCGGGAGGGTCTTACGAGCAGTACTTC.

V usage is TRBV5-4 and J usage is TRBJ2-3; 7 bases map to TRBD1. This CDR3 is 15 amino acids long. Germline CDR1 is SGHNT and CDR2 is YYREEE (reference sequence). The V and J ends lost 4 bases and 0 bases, in that order; junction bases with no gene match: 5. The CDR3 region has the DNA TGTGCCAGCAGCCTGGGGACAGCTAGCACAGATACGCAGTATTTT. It codes for CASSLGTASTDTQYF.

This clone was seen a single time. This chain joins TRBV28 and TRBJ2-7; no clear D gene. The CDR3 is 11 residues long. V was trimmed by 7 bases and J by 1 base, leaving 5 bases between them. Germline CDR1 is MDHEN and CDR2 is SYDVKM. CDR3 in DNA: TGTGCCAGCACTTCTTCCTACGAGCAGTACTTC. Its translation is CASTSSYEQYF.

J is TRBJ1-5 and V is TRBV11-2; no reliable D call. V was clipped by 0 bases and J by 5 bases, with 11 bases between them. Germline CDR1 reads SGHAT; CDR2 reads FQNNGV. CDR3 size: 15 residues. The CDR3 loop reads CASSLDPGAYQPQHF. The CDR3 DNA sequence: TGTGCCAGCAGCTTAGATCCTGGAGCCTATCAGCCCCAGCATTTT.

This clone was seen a handful of times. The genes are TRBV4-1 and TRBJ1-5; D remains unclear. The CDR3 totals 15 residues. Germline V CDR1 and CDR2: MGHRA, YSYEKL. Trimming pared 0 bases from V and 6 bases from J, leaving 12 bases between. CDR3 amino acids: CASSQDGVTGQPQHF. As DNA, the CDR3 is TGCGCCAGCAGCCAAGATGGGGTTACGGGTCAGCCCCAGCATTTT.

This chain uses TRBV6-5 with TRBJ1-1; the D is unclear. The CDR3 is 12 amino acids. Trimming pared 7 bases from V and 0 bases from J, leaving 6 bases between. Per the germline V gene, CDR1 is MNHEY and CDR2 is SVGAGI. CDR3 sequence (DNA): TGTGCCAGCAACAGTCTGAACACTGAAGCTTTCTTT. This encodes CASNSLNTEAFF.

This chain connects TRBV10-1 to TRBJ2-3; 7 nucleotides match TRBD2. With V trimmed by 11 bases and J by 9 bases, 17 bases remained unmatched. This CDR3 is 14 amino acids long. Germline V lookup: CDR1 WNHNN, CDR2 SYGVQD (reference sequence). CDR3 amino acids: CAGHTHGGFLTQYF. CDR3 coding DNA: TGCGCCGGACACACCCACGGGGGGTTCCTCACGCAGTATTTT.

This clone has just one count. The J gene is TRBJ2-7, the V gene TRBV19; D uncertain. Germline CDR1 and CDR2: LNHDA and SQIVND (reference sequence). CDR3 size: 13 residues. V gave up 5 bases and J gave up 2 bases, with 10 bases separating them. The CDR3 region has the DNA TGTGCCAGTAGTCCCAAAGGGCCCTACGAGCAGTACTTC. Translating gives CASSPKGPYEQYF.

The V call is TRBV30, the J call TRBJ2-1, with 9 bases that match TRBD2. V was clipped by 1 base and J by 0 bases; unmatched bases: 10. CDR1 and CDR2 from the germline V gene are GTSNPN and SVGIG (reference sequence). This CDR3 has 18 amino acids. The CDR3 nucleotides read TGTGCCTGGAGTGGGGTGCTAGCGGGACGATACTCCTACAATGAGCAGTTCTTC. Its protein is CAWSGVLAGRYSYNEQFF.

The chain joins TRBV25-1 to TRBJ2-1; 8 bases fit TRBD2. J gave up 4 bases and V 2 bases, and 1 base lay outside the gene matches. The germline V gene encodes CDR1 MGHDK and CDR2 SYGVNS. The CDR3 extends over 14 amino acids. The CDR3: CASSESGGYNEQFF. In nucleotides, the CDR3 is TGTGCCAGCAGTGAAAGCGGGGGTTACAATGAGCAGTTCTTC.

V and J are TRBV7-6 and TRBJ2-3, with D maybe TRBD1 (6 bases). The CDR3 is 14 residues long. Germline CDR1 is SGHVS and CDR2 is FNYEAQ. V was cut by 2 bases and J by 8 bases, with 14 bases left in between. In DNA, the CDR3 is TGTGCCAGCAGCTTAAGCCCAGGGGCAGGTACGCAGTATTTT. Translation gives CASSLSPGAGTQYF.

This clone was picked up a small number of times. This rearrangement joins TRBV10-2 to TRBJ2-7; D remains unclear. Per the germline V gene, CDR1 is WSHSY and CDR2 is SAAADI. The V and J ends lost 3 bases and 3 bases respectively, with 3 bases between them. CDR3 length equals 11 residues. The CDR3 nucleotides read TGCGCCAGCAGTGATATCTACGAGCAGTACTTC. Protein product: CASSDIYEQYF.

The chain employs TRBV5-8 and TRBJ2-1; TRBD2 matches at 10 bases. CDR3 length: 15 residues. Unmatched junction bases numbered 4, after V lost 3 bases and J lost 4 bases. Germline CDR1 and CDR2: SGHTS and YDEGEE. CDR3 nucleotides: TGTGCCAGCAGCTCTTATAGCGGGAGGTACAATGAGCAGTTCTTC. It specifies CASSSYSGRYNEQFF.